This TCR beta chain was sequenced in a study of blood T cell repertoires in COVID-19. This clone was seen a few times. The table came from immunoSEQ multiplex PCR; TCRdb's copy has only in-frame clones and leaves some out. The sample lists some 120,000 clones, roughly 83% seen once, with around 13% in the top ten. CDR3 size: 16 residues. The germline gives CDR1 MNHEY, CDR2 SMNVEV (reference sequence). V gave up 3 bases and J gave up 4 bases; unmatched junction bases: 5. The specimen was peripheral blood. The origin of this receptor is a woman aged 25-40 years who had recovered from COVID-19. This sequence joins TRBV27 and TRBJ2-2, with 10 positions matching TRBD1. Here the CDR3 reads CASSLVRDRGTGELFF. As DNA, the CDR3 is TGTGCCAGCAGTTTGGTCCGGGACAGGGGCACCGGGGAGCTGTTTTTT.